This T cell receptor beta chain came from a study of graft-versus-host responses after intestinal transplantation. Concerning this clone itself: Its antigen is not known.

The trim removed 2 bases at V and 4 bases at J, leaving 4 bases unmatched. The germline V gene has CDR1 LGHNT and CDR2 FRNRAP. This CDR3 contains 15 residues. Sequenced by immunoSEQ multiplex PCR; TCRdb stores in-frame clones only, minus some. The table records about 130,000 clones, nearly 95% of them present only once. The chain recombines TRBV12-5 with TRBJ2-3; TRBD1 matches at 9 bases. Sequenced here: unstimulated CD4+ T cells sorted from spleen or lymph node cells, sampled before intestinal transplant. This TCR came from a human donor who received an intestinal transplant. CDR3 nucleotide sequence: TGTGCTAGTGGTTTGCTTACAGGGGGCGCAGATACGCAGTATTTT. Amino acid sequence: CASGLLTGGADTQYF.